One sample yielded the 31 T cell receptor beta chains listed below, sequenced in a study of neurological immune-mediated disorders. TCRdb ran MiXCR on the 5' RACE reads and lists one entry per CDR3 protein. The repertoire holds 75,000 to 95,000 distinct CDR3 sequences, with about 15% as singletons. Sequenced: PBMCs. The receptors were sampled from a woman in her thirties or forties in good health.

In this sample, this clonotype turned up many times. V and J are TRBV12-3 or TRBV12-4 and TRBJ1-2, with D possibly matching TRBD1 (5 bases). The CDR3 contains 14 residues. V gave up 3 bases and J gave up 2 bases, with 10 bases separating them. CDR3 residues: CASSFPGDNYGYTF. Written as DNA, the CDR3 is TGTGCCAGCAGTTTTCCGGGGGACAACTATGGCTACACCTTC.

This clonotype was picked up many times. This rearrangement joins TRBV21-1 to TRBJ1-6; TRBD1 reflects the table's D call only, with no check against the DNA. TRBV21-1 corresponds to a pseudogene. The CDR3 contains 17 residues. CDR3 amino acids: CASSKAKGGHANSPLHF. CDR3 nucleotide sequence: TGTGCCAGCAGCAAAGCAAAAGGTGGACATGCAAATTCACCCCTCCACTTT.

This clonotype was detected many times. The CDR3 spells CASSARETNSPLHF. The DNA of the CDR3 is TGTGCCAGCAGCGCGCGGGAGACAAATTCACCCCTCCACTTT. This chain links TRBV7-9 with TRBJ1-6; D uncertain. Germline V gene sequence: CDR1 SEHNR, CDR2 FQNEAQ (reference sequence). The germline V and J ends were trimmed by 5 bases and 7 bases, with 12 bases remaining between them. CDR3 length: 14 residues.

V is TRBV6-5 and J is TRBJ1-5; tentatively, D is TRBD1 (6 bases). Germline V gene lookup returns CDR1 MNHEY and CDR2 SVGAGI. The V gene lost 2 bases and the J gene lost 7 bases, with 15 bases spanning the gap. This CDR3 comprises 15 residues. This CDR3 is CASSYGAGGRQPQHF. CDR3 nucleotides: TGTGCCAGCAGTTACGGAGCGGGGGGCAGGCAGCCCCAGCATTTT.

This clonotype was seen repeatedly, ten times or more. This rearrangement joins TRBV5-1 to TRBJ2-3, with D perhaps being TRBD1 or TRBD2 (6 bases each). Germline CDR1 and CDR2: SGHRS and YFSETQ. The CDR3 runs to 15 residues. V was cut by 1 base and J by 3 bases, with 12 bases left in between. The CDR3 DNA is TGCGCCAGCAGCTTGAGGGCGGGACAAACAGATACGCAGTATTTT. Translated, it gives CASSLRAGQTDTQYF.

To note about this clonotype: The DNA is omitted, as the CDR3 cannot be located on it reliably, and the CDR3 follows TCRdb's listing. This chain links TRBV7-2 with TRBJ2-5; the table's D gene call, TRBD1, was not cross checked with the DNA. From its first to its last residue, the CDR3 has 22 amino acids. CDR1 SGHTA and CDR2 FQGNSA come from the germline V gene. CDR3: CASSFYICSSGSPGAGEETQYF.

This clonotype was counted a few times. The chain is built from TRBV6-1 and TRBJ2-1, with 9 bases that match TRBD1. CDR3 length: 13 amino acids. Germline loops: CDR1 MNHNS, CDR2 SASEGT. V dropped 7 bases and J dropped 7; count of bases not matched to a gene: 5. CDR3 loop: CASNLDRGNEQFF. The CDR3 DNA reads TGTGCCAGCAACCTGGACAGGGGAAATGAGCAGTTCTTC.

This clonotype has ten or more counts. The rearrangement uses TRBV28 and TRBJ2-1; D uncertain. V dropped 3 bases and J dropped 1 base, with 7 bases sitting between them. The CDR3 loop spans 14 amino acids. CDR1 is MDHEN and CDR2 is SYDVKM in the germline V gene. The CDR3 spells CASSFGRSYNEQFF. For the CDR3, the DNA is TGTGCCAGCAGTTTCGGGCGGTCCTACAATGAGCAGTTCTTC.

The table lists this clonotype with many counts. DNA of the CDR3: TGTGCCAGCAGTTTATCCTCAGGGGGCGCCTACAATGAGCAGTTCTTC. Encoded protein: CASSLSSGGAYNEQFF. The chain links TRBV12-3 or TRBV12-4 to TRBJ2-1; 8 bases are a match to TRBD1. Losses at the gene ends were 2 bases for V and 2 bases for J; bases not matched to a gene: 5. This CDR3 is 16 amino acids long.

The V call is TRBV20-1, the J call TRBJ1-2, with a tentative D call TRBD1 (6 bases). Trimming stripped 0 bases from V and 8 bases from J, with 13 bases between. Germline V gene lookup returns CDR1 DFQATT and CDR2 SNEGSKA (reference sequence). The CDR3 has 13 residues. As DNA, the CDR3 is TGCAGTGCTAGAGATCGTAGGGGGGGCGGCTACACCTTC. Translating it yields CSARDRRGGGYTF.

The rearrangement links TRBV2 to TRBJ2-1; D uncertain. Germline V gene data show CDR1 as SNHLY and CDR2 as FYNNEI. V dropped 4 bases and J dropped 2 bases, with 6 bases sitting between them. The CDR3 totals 13 residues. Here the CDR3 DNA reads TGTGCCAGCAGTGCCCTAGCCTACAATGAGCAGTTCTTC. Translating gives CASSALAYNEQFF.

Many counts were recorded for this clonotype. V usage is TRBV7-2 and J usage is TRBJ2-3; a weak D match, TRBD2 (6 bases). CDR1 and CDR2 (germline): SGHTA, FQGNSA. This CDR3 has 15 amino acids. V lost 1 base and J lost 2, with 10 bases in between. The chain's CDR3 is CASSLEDYYTDTQYF. In DNA form, the CDR3 reads TGTGCCAGCAGCTTAGAGGACTATTACACAGATACGCAGTATTTT.

This clonotype was recorded at least ten times. The J gene is TRBJ2-5, the V gene TRBV4-3, with TRBD1 matching over 7 bases. The V and J ends lost 4 bases and 4 bases, in that order; junction bases with no gene match: 9. CDR3 length equals 15 residues. CDR1 and CDR2 from the germline V gene are LGHNA and YSLEER. The DNA for the CDR3 is TGCGCCAGCAGCCGCACCATAGACAGGGCAGAGACCCAGTACTTC. This translates into CASSRTIDRAETQYF.

This clonotype was recorded at least ten times. The CDR3 region is CASSFMLGTEAFF. CDR3 nucleotide sequence: TGTGCCAGCAGTTTTATGTTAGGGACCGAAGCTTTCTTT. The V and J genes are TRBV12-3 or TRBV12-4 and TRBJ1-1; D perhaps matches TRBD1 (5 bases). Trimming pared 3 bases from V and 8 bases from J, leaving 13 bases between. This CDR3 has 13 residues.

This clonotype came up many times. The chain links TRBV21-1 to TRBJ1-1. TRBV21-1 is flagged as a pseudogene. CDR3 length equals 17 residues. The CDR3 bases are TGTGCCAGCAGCAAACCCGGTCCAAGGGAGGAGAACACTGAAGCTTTCTTT. Encoded protein: CASSKPGPREENTEAFF.

With respect to this clonotype: A read error may explain this, as a much larger clone is one base away. V is TRBV12-3 or TRBV12-4 and J is TRBJ1-1; no definite D call. This CDR3 contains 11 residues. CDR3 in DNA: TGTGTCAGCAGTGTAAACACTGAAGCTTTCTTT. It specifies CVSSVNTEAFF.

This clonotype was seen many times. V is TRBV5-1 and J is TRBJ2-5; 7 bases match TRBD1. V shed 0 bases and J 3 bases; nucleotides not matched to a gene: 2. CDR1 is SGHRS, CDR2 YFSETQ, per germline. This CDR3 is 14 amino acids long. CDR3 DNA sequence: TGCGCCAGCAGCTTGGGACAGGGTGAAGAGACCCAGTACTTC. This encodes CASSLGQGEETQYF.

The sample holds many counts of this clonotype. The chain employs TRBV5-1 and TRBJ1-3; D call uncertain. This CDR3 contains 15 residues. V lost 4 bases and J 3 bases, leaving 14 bases between the germline ends. CDR1 SGHRS and CDR2 YFSETQ come from the germline V gene. The CDR3 reads CASSLNGGGGNTIYF. The CDR3, as DNA: TGCGCCAGCAGCCTCAATGGCGGTGGTGGAAACACCATATATTTT.

This clonotype was found many times. V gene TRBV6-6 combines with J gene TRBJ2-7, with TRBD2 as a possible D gene (5 bases). Trimming removed 5 bases at V and 2 bases at J, with 10 bases between. Germline V gene data show CDR1 as MNHNY and CDR2 as SVGAGI (reference sequence). CDR3 length equals 13 residues. Written as DNA, the CDR3 is TGTGCCAGCAGTCCCGGGCGGGCCTACGAGCAGTACTTC. Translating it yields CASSPGRAYEQYF.

The rearrangement joins TRBV5-1 to TRBJ1-1, with TRBD1 identical over 9 bases. J gave up 4 bases and V 4 bases, and 11 bases lay outside the gene matches. The CDR3 is made up of 16 amino acids. Germline V gene data show CDR1 as SGHRS and CDR2 as YFSETQ. The CDR3 bases are TGCGCCAGCAGCCCCACCGGACAGGGGAGGACCACTGAAGCTTTCTTT. Encoded protein: CASSPTGQGRTTEAFF.

This clonotype was recorded many times. The chain employs TRBV5-1 and TRBJ2-1; 10 bases are a match to TRBD2. V lost 7 bases, J lost 7 bases, and 11 bases stayed unmatched. This CDR3 has 15 amino acids. The V gene's germline CDR1 is SGHRS and CDR2 YFSETQ. The CDR3: CASPYKRGGWNEQFF. CDR3 DNA sequence: TGCGCCAGCCCCTACAAGCGGGGGGGCTGGAATGAGCAGTTCTTC.

At least ten counts were recorded for this clonotype. This chain uses TRBV20-1 with TRBJ1-2, with D perhaps matching TRBD1 (6 bases). CDR3 length: 14 residues. The germline V gene has CDR1 DFQATT and CDR2 SNEGSKA (reference sequence). V dropped 0 bases and J dropped 7 bases, with 15 bases sitting between them. The CDR3 sequence: CSARDSLSGAGYTF. The CDR3 DNA follows: TGCAGTGCTAGAGATTCATTGTCAGGGGCTGGCTACACCTTC.

This clonotype was seen at least ten times. The V and J genes are TRBV28 and TRBJ1-2; D unclear. The CDR3 loop spans 12 amino acids. V was shortened by 2 bases and J by 8 bases, with 9 bases between the two germline ends. CDR1 is MDHEN, CDR2 SYDVKM, per germline. In DNA, the CDR3 is TGTGCCAGCAGTTTACAGGAGAGGGGCTACACCTTC. This codes for CASSLQERGYTF.

This clonotype came up many times. This chain joins TRBV28 and TRBJ2-7; 7 bases are shared with TRBD2. Germline assignment: CDR1 MDHEN and CDR2 SYDVKM. The CDR3 covers 15 residues. V trimming: 1 base; J trimming: 2 bases; junction bases outside the gene matches: 5. CDR3: CASSLSGRATYEQYF. CDR3 nucleotide sequence: TGTGCCAGCAGTTTATCTGGGAGGGCCACCTACGAGCAGTACTTC. Full variable domain (missing parts from reference TRBV28 and TRBJ2-7): DVKVTQSSRYLVKRTGEKVFLECVQDMDHENMFWYRQDPGLGLRLIYFSYDVKMKEKGDIPEGYSVSREKKERFSLILESASTNQTSMYLCASSLSGRATYEQYFGPGTRLTVT.

This clonotype has ten or more counts. The gene calls are TRBV4-3 and TRBJ2-1; 15 positions match TRBD2. Trimming removed 8 bases from V and 8 bases from J; junction bases left unmatched: 7. The CDR3 has 15 residues. Germline V gives CDR1 LGHNA, CDR2 YSLEER. The DNA for the CDR3 is TGCGCCAGCCGACCCGGGACTAGCGGGGGGTATGAGCAGTTCTTC. As protein: CASRPGTSGGYEQFF.

Ten or more counts support this clonotype. This rearrangement joins TRBV9 to TRBJ1-1, with 7 bases lining up with TRBD1. Per germline, CDR1 SGDLS and CDR2 YYNGEE. The CDR3 extends over 13 amino acids. After removal of 0 bases from V and 8 bases from J, the junction contained 4 bases not matched to a gene. The CDR3 DNA reads TGTGCCAGCAGCGTAGAGGGGGCATCAGAAGCTTTCTTT. This sequence encodes CASSVEGASEAFF.

The table lists this clonotype with a few counts. The chain couples TRBV5-1 to TRBJ2-3; D perhaps matches TRBD2 (6 bases). Per the germline V gene, CDR1 is SGHRS and CDR2 is YFSETQ. Trimming took off 0 bases at V and 4 bases at J, with 12 bases between the two ends. This CDR3 contains 15 residues. The CDR3 bases are TGCGCCAGCAGCTTGGATGGGGGGATTCCAGATACGCAGTATTTT. Protein product: CASSLDGGIPDTQYF.

This clonotype was recorded many times. The DNA for the CDR3 is TGTGCCAGCAGCCCAAACAGGGTGTCGGGGAATGAGCAGTTCTTC. The encoded protein is CASSPNRVSGNEQFF. The genes are TRBV7-2 and TRBJ2-1, with D possibly being TRBD1 (6 bases). Per the germline V gene, CDR1 is SGHTA and CDR2 is FQGNSA. CDR3 length: 15 residues. The V end lost 5 bases, the J end lost 7 bases, and 18 bases lay between the germline ends.

This clonotype was detected many times. The chain employs TRBV4-2 and TRBJ1-1; D is undetermined. From germline, CDR1 is LGHNA and CDR2 YNFKEQ. V was cut by 8 bases and J by 1 base, with 11 bases left in between. The CDR3 has 13 residues. The CDR3 DNA reads as TGTGCCAGCCGGATGGGAGAGAACACTGAAGCTTTCTTT. Protein product: CASRMGENTEAFF.

This chain connects TRBV4-3 to TRBJ2-1, with D maybe TRBD2 (6 bases). The CDR3 spans 15 residues. Germline lookup yields CDR1 LGHNA and CDR2 YSLEER. Trimming shortened V by 1 base and J by 4 bases, and 11 bases separated the two germline ends. The CDR3 is CASSQGGETYNEQFF. The CDR3 nucleotides are TGCGCCAGCAGCCAAGGGGGGGAGACTTACAATGAGCAGTTCTTC.

This clonotype was seen a handful of times. V and J are TRBV18 and TRBJ2-4; TRBD2 is a possible D gene (5 bases). The V gene lost 3 bases and the J gene lost 15 bases, with 18 bases spanning the gap. The CDR3 consists of 13 residues. Germline loops: CDR1 KGHSH, CDR2 LQKENI. Here the CDR3 DNA reads TGTGCCAGCTCACCCCGATTACCGGGCCGGGGGTACTTC. Translating it yields CASSPRLPGRGYF.